This T cell receptor beta chain was captured in a study of blood T cell repertoires in COVID-19. TCRdb's copy holds only in-frame clones and misses some; the assay was immunoSEQ multiplex PCR. The repertoire holds approximately 230,000 clones, with approximately 89% as singletons. Trimming took 5 bases from V and 4 from J, leaving 8 bases between them. Germline CDR1 SEHNR, CDR2 FQNEAQ (reference sequence). The CDR3 length is 12 residues. The chain combines TRBV7-9 with TRBJ1-2; no clear D. The sequence was obtained from a woman aged 25-40 years with COVID-19, enrolled during active disease. Sequenced sample: peripheral blood. The CDR3 bases are TGTGCCAGCAGCCACGAGCCCTATGGCTACACCTTC. Its translation: CASSHEPYGYTF.